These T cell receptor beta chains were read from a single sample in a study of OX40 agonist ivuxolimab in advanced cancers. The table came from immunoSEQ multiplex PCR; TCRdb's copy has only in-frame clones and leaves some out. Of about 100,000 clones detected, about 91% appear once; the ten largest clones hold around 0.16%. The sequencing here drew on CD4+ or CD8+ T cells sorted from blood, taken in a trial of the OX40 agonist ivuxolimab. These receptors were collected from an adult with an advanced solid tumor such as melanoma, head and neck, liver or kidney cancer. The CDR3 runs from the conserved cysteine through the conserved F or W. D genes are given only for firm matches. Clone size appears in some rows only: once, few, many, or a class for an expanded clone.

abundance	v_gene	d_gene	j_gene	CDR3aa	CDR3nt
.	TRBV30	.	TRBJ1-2	CAWSVQGPRINYGYTF	TGTGCCTGGAGTGTACAAGGGCCCAGAATTAACTATGGCTACACCTTC
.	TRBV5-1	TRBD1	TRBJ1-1	CASSPVRGPTEAFF	TGCGCCAGCAGCCCCGTAAGGGGGCCCACTGAAGCTTTCTTT
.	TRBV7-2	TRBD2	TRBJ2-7	CASSPRTSASYEQYF	TGTGCCAGCAGCCCCCGGACTAGCGCCTCCTACGAGCAGTACTTC
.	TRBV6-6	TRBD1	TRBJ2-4	CASSPHGQGSHF	TGTGCCAGCAGTCCCCACGGACAGGGGAGCCACTTC
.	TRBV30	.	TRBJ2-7	CAWSVGVRDEQYF	TGTGCCTGGAGTGTGGGGGTTCGGGACGAGCAGTACTTC
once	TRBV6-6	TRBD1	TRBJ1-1	CASSQQGLGTEAFF	TGTGCCAGCAGTCAACAGGGGTTGGGCACTGAAGCTTTCTTT
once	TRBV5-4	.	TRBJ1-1	CASSISTVLLRPEAFF	TGTGCCAGCAGCATCAGCACCGTGTTACTTAGGCCGGAAGCTTTCTTT
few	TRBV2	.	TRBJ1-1	CASSADTGTKAFF	TGTGCCAGCAGTGCGGACACCGGGACAAAAGCTTTCTTT
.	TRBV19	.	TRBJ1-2	CASSIGDGARYGYTF	TGTGCCAGTAGTATAGGCGACGGGGCACGCTATGGCTACACCTTC
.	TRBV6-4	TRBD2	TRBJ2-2	CASSSLAFANTGELFF	TGTGCCAGCAGTTCACTAGCGTTCGCGAACACCGGGGAGCTGTTTTTT
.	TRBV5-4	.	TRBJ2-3	CASSPPSTDTQYF	TGTGCCAGCAGCCCCCCCAGCACAGATACGCAGTATTTT
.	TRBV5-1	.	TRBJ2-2	CASSLGNTGELFF	TGCGCCAGCAGCTTGGGAAACACCGGGGAGCTGTTTTTT
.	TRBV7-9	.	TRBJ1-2	CASSLWEAYGYTF	TGTGCCAGCAGCTTGTGGGAGGCCTATGGCTACACCTTC
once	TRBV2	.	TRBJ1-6	CASSEWASYNSPLHF	TGTGCCAGCAGTGAATGGGCATCCTATAATTCACCCCTCCACTTT
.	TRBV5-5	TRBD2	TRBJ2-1	CASSPRGSGGAGGGEQFF	TGTGCCAGCAGCCCCCGGGGTAGCGGGGGGGCCGGGGGTGGTGAGCAGTTCTTC
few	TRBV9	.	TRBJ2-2	CASSVVANTGELFF	TGTGCCAGCAGCGTAGTGGCGAACACCGGGGAGCTGTTTTTT
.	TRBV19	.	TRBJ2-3	CASSIGGGGTDTQYF	TGTGCCAGTAGTATTGGAGGGGGAGGCACAGATACGCAGTATTTT
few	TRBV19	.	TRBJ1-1	CASIRPGSHTEAFF	TGTGCCAGTATAAGGCCGGGCTCCCACACTGAAGCTTTCTTT
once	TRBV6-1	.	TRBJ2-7	CASSEYAGSYEQYF	TGTGCCAGCAGTGAATATGCGGGATCTTACGAGCAGTACTTC
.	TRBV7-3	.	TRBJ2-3	CASSSIPGGLADSTDTQYF	TGTGCCAGCAGCTCCATTCCAGGGGGGCTAGCGGATAGCACAGATACGCAGTATTTT
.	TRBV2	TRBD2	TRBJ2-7	CASSEALAGLYEQYF	TGTGCCAGCAGTGAAGCCCTAGCGGGACTCTACGAGCAGTACTTC
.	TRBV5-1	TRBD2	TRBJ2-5	CASTLAGSREETQYF	TGCGCCAGCACCCTAGCGGGTTCTCGGGAAGAGACCCAGTACTTC
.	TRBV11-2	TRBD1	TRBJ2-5	CASSRDSQTQYF	TGTGCCAGCTCTCGGGACAGTCAGACCCAGTACTTC
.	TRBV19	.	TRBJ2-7	CASSIDLSYEQYF	TGTGCCAGTAGTATAGACCTTTCTTACGAGCAGTACTTC
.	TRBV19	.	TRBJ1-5	CASSIAGNQPQHF	TGTGCCAGTAGTATAGCGGGTAATCAGCCCCAGCATTTT
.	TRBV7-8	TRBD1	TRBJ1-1	CASSPRRDSNTEAFF	TGTGCCAGCAGCCCACGGAGGGACAGTAACACTGAAGCTTTCTTT
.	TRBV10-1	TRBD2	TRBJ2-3	CASSATSGATDTQYF	TGCGCCAGCAGTGCGACTAGCGGGGCAACAGATACGCAGTATTTT
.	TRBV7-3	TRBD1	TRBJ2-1	CASSPRDRAYNEQFF	TGTGCCAGCAGCCCCCGGGACAGAGCCTACAATGAGCAGTTCTTC
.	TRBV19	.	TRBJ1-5	CASSIGGWVGWQPQHF	TGTGCCAGTAGTATAGGAGGGTGGGTCGGATGGCAGCCCCAGCATTTT
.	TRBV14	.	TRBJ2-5	CASSQAGLLETQYF	TGTGCCAGCAGCCAAGCCGGCCTACTAGAGACCCAGTACTTC
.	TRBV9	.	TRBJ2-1	CASSATSNEQFF	TGTGCCAGCAGCGCAACTAGCAATGAGCAGTTCTTC
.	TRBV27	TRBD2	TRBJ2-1	CASSSPGLAAGEQFF	TGTGCCAGCAGTTCCCCGGGACTAGCCGCGGGTGAGCAGTTCTTC
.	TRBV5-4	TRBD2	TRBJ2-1	CASSLPSGTNEQFF	TGTGCCAGCAGCTTGCCTAGCGGGACCAATGAGCAGTTCTTC
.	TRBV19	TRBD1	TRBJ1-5	CASSIGTGWLPQHF	TGTGCCAGTAGTATAGGGACAGGGTGGCTGCCCCAGCATTTT